The 18 T cell receptor beta chains below were found in one sample sequenced in a study of shared clonotypes between healthy human individuals. TCRdb's table, derived via immunoSEQ multiplex PCR, lists solely in-frame clones and lacks some. This table has around 510,000 clones, around 80% appearing once. Source material: PBMCs. These receptors came from a woman aged 40 to 50 in good health. Some clones in this sample may be carry-over from other donors' samples.

The V call is TRBV2, the J call TRBJ1-5; 12 nucleotides agree with TRBD1. Germline loops: CDR1 SNHLY, CDR2 FYNNEI. V lost 7 bases to trimming and J lost 6 bases; unmatched junction nucleotides: 7. The CDR3 length is 15 residues. DNA of the CDR3: TGTGCCAGCACGGGACAGGGGGCGCGTTCTCAGCCCCAGCATTTT. As protein: CASTGQGARSQPQHF.

The chain joins TRBV30 to TRBJ1-1, with no clear D. The ends were cut back, 0 bases at V and 3 bases at J, with 11 bases in the middle. The CDR3 has 14 residues. CDR1 and CDR2 from the germline V gene are GTSNPN and SVGIG (reference sequence). The CDR3 loop is CAWSVLGRDTEAFF. For the CDR3, the DNA is TGTGCCTGGAGTGTACTGGGCCGCGACACTGAAGCTTTCTTT.

V gene TRBV28 combines with J gene TRBJ1-2; D is perhaps TRBD1 (6 bases). V lost 6 bases to trimming and J lost 7 bases, with 24 bases between them. This CDR3 has 16 residues. Germline assignment: CDR1 MDHEN and CDR2 SYDVKM. CDR3 sequence reads: CASSLRDTGGLGGYTF. The CDR3 nucleotides read TGTGCCAGCAGCCTCCGGGACACCGGAGGGCTCGGTGGCTACACCTTC.

The table lists this clone with a few counts. V gene TRBV7-9 combines with J gene TRBJ1-3, with a possible D match to TRBD1 (6 bases). Germline V CDR1 and CDR2: SEHNR, FQNEAQ (reference sequence). The CDR3 loop spans 17 amino acids. The V gene lost 3 bases and the J gene lost 3 bases, with 18 bases spanning the gap. The CDR3 DNA follows: TGTGCCAGCAGCTTCGGAGCCGGGGGGCGGAATGGAAACACCATATATTTT. Protein product: CASSFGAGGRNGNTIYF. Looking up the rest from reference TRBV7-9 and TRBJ1-3 gives the full variable domain: DTGVSQNPRHKITKRGQNVTFRCDPISEHNRLYWYRQTLGQGPEFLTYFQNEAQLEKSRLLSDRFSAERPKGSFSTLEIQRTEQGDSAMYLCASSFGAGGRNGNTIYFGEGSWLTVV.

The chain carries TRBV5-1 and TRBJ2-5, with a weak D call TRBD1 (6 bases). CDR1 is SGHRS and CDR2 is YFSETQ in the germline V gene. The CDR3 consists of 14 residues. V was cut by 4 bases and J by 1 base, with 11 bases left in between. The DNA of the CDR3 is TGCGCCAGCAGCAGCAGGGGATCCCAAGAGACCCAGTACTTC. Translating gives CASSSRGSQETQYF.

J is TRBJ2-5 and V is TRBV5-1; 9 nucleotides align to TRBD1. The trim removed 3 bases at V and 5 bases at J, leaving 8 bases unmatched. The CDR3 loop spans 15 amino acids. Germline lookup yields CDR1 SGHRS and CDR2 YFSETQ. This CDR3 reads CASSSSGQGWETQYF. As DNA, the CDR3 is TGCGCCAGCAGCTCCTCGGGACAGGGCTGGGAGACCCAGTACTTC.

This clone was seen only a few times. The CDR3 nucleotides read TGTGCCAGTAGTATATATGAAGCGCACATTCAGTACTTC. This sequence encodes CASSIYEAHIQYF. The gene calls are TRBV19 and TRBJ2-4, with D hard to call. The CDR3 runs 13 residues. Trimming stripped 2 bases from V and 8 bases from J, with 10 bases between. Germline CDR1 LNHDA, CDR2 SQIVND (reference sequence).

The chain combines TRBV5-7 with TRBJ2-7; D not certain. TRBV5-7 is an open reading frame, and its role is uncertain. The CDR3 consists of 12 residues. Trimming removed 1 base from V and 3 bases from J, with 5 bases in between. The CDR3 region is CASSLIGYEQYF. The CDR3 nucleotides are TGTGCCAGCAGCTTGATCGGCTACGAGCAGTACTTC.

The rearrangement uses TRBV10-3 and TRBJ2-1; perhaps TRBD2 as D (6 bases). V lost 0 bases and J lost 7, with 10 bases in between. Germline values: CDR1 ENHRY, CDR2 SYGVKD. This CDR3 spans 14 amino acids. In DNA, the CDR3 is TGTGCCATCAGTGAGTCAGTAGCGGAAAATGAGCAGTTCTTC. Residues: CAISESVAENEQFF.

This clone was detected only once. This chain connects TRBV5-5 to TRBJ2-7, with D maybe TRBD1 (6 bases). The CDR3 is 15 amino acids. V was trimmed by 3 bases and J by 3 bases, leaving 16 bases between them. CDR1 and CDR2 from the germline V gene are SGHKS and YYEKEE (reference sequence). The CDR3 DNA reads as TGTGCCAGCAGCTACGCAGGGGCGCCCCTCTACGAGCAGTACTTC. Translated: CASSYAGAPLYEQYF.

The genes are TRBV18 and TRBJ1-2, with D perhaps matching TRBD1 (6 bases). Trimming left V 3 bases short and J 8 bases short, with 31 bases between. The CDR3 loop spans 19 amino acids. Per the germline V gene, CDR1 is KGHSH and CDR2 is LQKENI. CDR3 DNA sequence: TGTGCCAGCTCACCCTTAAATCGATTCAGGTTAATCCCACAGGGAGGCTACACCTTC. It codes for CASSPLNRFRLIPQGGYTF.

This chain connects TRBV6-8 to TRBJ2-2, with 9 bases matching TRBD2. The length of the CDR3 is 16 residues. The ends lost 0 bases at V and 2 bases at J; junction bases unmatched: 1. Germline V gives CDR1 MNHGY, CDR2 SAAAGT. Here the CDR3 reads CASSYSTSGNTGELFF. The DNA of the CDR3 is TGTGCCAGCAGTTACTCGACTAGCGGCAACACCGGGGAGCTGTTTTTT.

The chain carries TRBV27 and TRBJ2-1; D is undetermined. The germline gives CDR1 MNHEY, CDR2 SMNVEV (reference sequence). The CDR3 totals 13 residues. Trimming took off 5 bases at V and 4 bases at J, with 9 bases between the two ends. DNA of the CDR3: TGTGCCAGCAGTCCCGGAAGGTACAATGAGCAGTTCTTC. It specifies CASSPGRYNEQFF.

This chain links TRBV10-3 with TRBJ2-7; 12 positions match TRBD2. There are 18 residues in the CDR3. The J segment lost 2 bases and the V segment lost 6 bases, leaving 14 bases of the junction unmatched. Per the germline V gene, CDR1 is ENHRY and CDR2 is SYGVKD. The CDR3 spells CAISPGTSGQKFTYEQYF. In DNA, the CDR3 is TGTGCCATCAGCCCCGGGACTAGCGGGCAAAAGTTCACCTACGAGCAGTACTTC.

The V and J genes are TRBV7-9 and TRBJ2-2; either TRBD1 or TRBD2 may fit D (5 bases each). The CDR3 totals 16 residues. Germline loops: CDR1 SEHNR, CDR2 FQNEAQ (reference sequence). V lost 2 bases to trimming and J lost 3 bases, with 13 bases between them. As DNA, the CDR3 is TGTGCCAGCAGCTTAAAGGGACCAACGTACACCGGGGAGCTGTTTTTT. It is translated as CASSLKGPTYTGELFF.

The genes are TRBV9 and TRBJ2-2; TRBD2 is a possible D gene (6 bases). The CDR3 has 15 amino acids. Per germline, CDR1 SGDLS and CDR2 YYNGEE. V lost 0 bases and J lost 0, with 6 bases in between. Written as DNA, the CDR3 is TGTGCCAGCAGCGTAGCGGGGGCGAACACCGGGGAGCTGTTTTTT. Translated: CASSVAGANTGELFF.

Only one count was recorded for this clone. The chain has TRBV19 and TRBJ1-1, with 9 bases aligning to TRBD1. The ends lost 5 bases at V and 1 base at J; junction bases unmatched: 2. The CDR3 sequence is 14 residues long. CDR1 is LNHDA and CDR2 is SQIVND in the germline V gene (reference sequence). The CDR3 spells CASSEDRGNTEAFF. For the CDR3, the DNA is TGTGCCAGTAGTGAGGACAGGGGGAACACTGAAGCTTTCTTT.

The V gene is TRBV5-8, the J gene TRBJ1-1; no definite D call. Germline V gene sequence: CDR1 SGHTS, CDR2 YDEGEE. The CDR3 totals 14 residues. Trimming stripped 0 bases from V and 0 bases from J, with 6 bases between. CDR3 region: CASSLGHLNTEAFF. The CDR3 region has the DNA TGTGCCAGCAGCTTGGGACACTTGAACACTGAAGCTTTCTTT.